The present T cell receptor (beta chain) was sequenced within a study of identical twins. On this clonotype itself: Its antigen is unidentified.

Template switching added a universal primer site; cDNA carried unique molecular identifiers. MiXCR was run by TCRdb on the 5' RACE reads, yielding one entry per CDR3 protein. Here the sample spans 1.5 million or so distinct CDR3 sequences, less than 40% being singletons. With 3 bases clipped from V and 4 bases from J, the junction kept 18 bases outside the gene matches. The CDR3 sequence is 19 residues long. CDR1 is KGHDR and CDR2 is SFDVKD in the germline V gene. Overall study findings and caveats: Abundant beta clonotypes from cord blood had fewer insertions, unlike memory repertoires, which showed none.

The V gene is TRBV24-1, the J gene TRBJ2-3; TRBD2 matches 7 bases. The receptor was isolated from a newborn girl in good health. The sample comprised cord blood. This chain's CDR3 is CATSDPALGAGVSADTQYF. CDR3 nucleotide sequence: TGTGCCACCAGTGATCCCGCACTGGGCGCGGGAGTCAGTGCAGATACGCAGTATTTT.